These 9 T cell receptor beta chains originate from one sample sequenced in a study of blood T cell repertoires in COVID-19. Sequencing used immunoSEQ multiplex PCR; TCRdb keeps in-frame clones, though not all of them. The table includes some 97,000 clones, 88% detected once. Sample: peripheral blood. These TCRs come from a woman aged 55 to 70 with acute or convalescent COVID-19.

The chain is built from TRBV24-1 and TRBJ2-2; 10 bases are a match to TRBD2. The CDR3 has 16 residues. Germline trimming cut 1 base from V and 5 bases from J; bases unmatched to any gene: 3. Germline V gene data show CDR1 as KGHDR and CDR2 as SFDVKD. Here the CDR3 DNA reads TGTGCCACCAGTGATTTAGGACTAGCGGCTACCGGGGAGCTGTTTTTT. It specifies CATSDLGLAATGELFF.

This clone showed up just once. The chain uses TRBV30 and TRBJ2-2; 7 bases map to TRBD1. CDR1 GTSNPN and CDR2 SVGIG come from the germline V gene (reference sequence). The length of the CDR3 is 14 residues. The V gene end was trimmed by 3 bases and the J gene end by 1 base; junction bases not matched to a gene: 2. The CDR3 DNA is TGTGCCTGGAGGACAGGGTTGAACACCGGGGAGCTGTTTTTT. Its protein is CAWRTGLNTGELFF.

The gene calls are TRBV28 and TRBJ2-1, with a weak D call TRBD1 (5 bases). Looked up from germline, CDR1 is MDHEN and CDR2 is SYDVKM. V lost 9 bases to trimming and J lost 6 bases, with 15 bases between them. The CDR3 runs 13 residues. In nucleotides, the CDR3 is TGTGCCAGTCAGTCCTTGGGGCGCAATGAGCAGTTCTTC. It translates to CASQSLGRNEQFF.

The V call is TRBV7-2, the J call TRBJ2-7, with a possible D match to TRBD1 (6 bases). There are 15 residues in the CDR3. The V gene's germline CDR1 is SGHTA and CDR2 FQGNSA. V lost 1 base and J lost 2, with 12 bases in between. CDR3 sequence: CASSLGGGIPYEQYF. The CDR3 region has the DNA TGTGCCAGCAGCTTAGGTGGGGGCATCCCCTACGAGCAGTACTTC.

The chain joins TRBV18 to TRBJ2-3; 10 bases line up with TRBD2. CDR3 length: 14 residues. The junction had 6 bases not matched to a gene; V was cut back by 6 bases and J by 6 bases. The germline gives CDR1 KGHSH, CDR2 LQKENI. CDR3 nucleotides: TGTGCCAGCTCCCCCTCTAGCGGGAGCGATACGCAGTATTTT. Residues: CASSPSSGSDTQYF.

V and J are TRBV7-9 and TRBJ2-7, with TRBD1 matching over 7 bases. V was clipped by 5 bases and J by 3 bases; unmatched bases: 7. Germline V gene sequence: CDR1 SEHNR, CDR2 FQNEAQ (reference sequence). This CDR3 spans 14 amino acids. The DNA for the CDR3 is TGTGCCAGCAGCCGGGGACAGAGAGGCTACGAGCAGTACTTC. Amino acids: CASSRGQRGYEQYF.

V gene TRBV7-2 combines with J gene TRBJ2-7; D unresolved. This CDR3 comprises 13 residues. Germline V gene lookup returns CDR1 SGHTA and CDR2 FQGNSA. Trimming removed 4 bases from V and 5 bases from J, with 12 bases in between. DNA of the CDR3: TGTGCCAGCAGCTCAAGGCTAGTCAACGAGCAGTACTTC. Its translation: CASSSRLVNEQYF.

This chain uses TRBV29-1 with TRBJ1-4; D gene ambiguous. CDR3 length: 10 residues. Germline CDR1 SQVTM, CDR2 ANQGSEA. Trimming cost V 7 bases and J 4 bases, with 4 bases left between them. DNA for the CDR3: TGCAGCGCCGGTAATGAAAAACTGTTTTTT. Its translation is CSAGNEKLFF.

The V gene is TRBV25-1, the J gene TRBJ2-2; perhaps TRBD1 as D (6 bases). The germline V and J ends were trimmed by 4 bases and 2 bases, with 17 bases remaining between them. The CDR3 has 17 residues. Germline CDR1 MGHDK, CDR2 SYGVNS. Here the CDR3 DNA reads TGTGCCAGCAGTGCGGACAGTTTTCCTCTCAACACCGGGGAGCTGTTTTTT. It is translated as CASSADSFPLNTGELFF.